Described below is a single T cell receptor beta chain sequence and its context. Its antigen remains unknown. This sample stems from a study of T cells expressing NK-cell markers. Study-level background: Seven sequenced donors out of eight were HCMV-seropositive, one seronegative.

The CDR3 runs 14 residues. CDR1 and CDR2 (germline): SEHNR, FQNEAQ (reference sequence). Study results and limitations: A handful of donors likewise had their CD3+CD56-NKG2C+ fraction led by these clonotypes.

Researchers built TCR beta cDNA using 5'RACE template switching with UMIs. With the 5' RACE reads reprocessed, TCRdb shows one record per CDR3 protein and no DNA. This table lists about 260,000 distinct CDR3 sequences. This TCR derives from a man aged 18 to 29 in good health. Sequencing was carried out using blood T cells: a sorted CD56 or NKG2C T cell subset, CD4+ or CD8+ T cells, or bulk PBMC T cells (not recorded which). The V call is TRBV7-9, the J call TRBJ2-2. CDR3 amino acids: CASSFGTNTGELFF.